This TCR beta chain was recorded in a study of cytomegalovirus exposure and HLA in healthy donors. A multiplex PCR was run with 60 Vbeta primers and 13 Jbeta primers. TCRdb keeps only in-frame clones here, not all; method: immunoSEQ multiplex PCR. Among about 220,000 clones listed, about 80% were seen once. This TCR was recovered from a man aged 18 to 29 in good health and CMV-seronegative. The sequenced material came from PBMCs.

CDR3 sequence: CASSEQGRDTQYF. The DNA for the CDR3 is TGTGCCAGCAGCGAGCAGGGGAGAGATACGCAGTATTTT. This chain joins TRBV7-2 and TRBJ2-3; weak D call: TRBD1 (6 bases). This CDR3 comprises 13 residues. V was trimmed by 5 bases and J by 5 bases, leaving 11 bases between them. The germline V gene encodes CDR1 SGHTA and CDR2 FQGNSA. The full variable domain, its missing parts supplied by reference TRBV7-2 and TRBJ2-3, is GAGVSQSPSNKVTEKGKDVELRCDPISGHTALYWYRQSLGQGLEFLIYFQGNSAPDKSGLPSDRFSAERTGGSVSTLTIQRTQQEDSAVYLCASSEQGRDTQYFGPGTRLTVL.